These 28 T cell receptor beta chains were all obtained from the same sample, sequenced in a study of breast tumors, draining lymph nodes, adjacent tissues. Each CDR3 protein is one row after TCRdb ran MiXCR on the multiplex PCR reads. The sample yields 30,000 to 40,000 distinct CDR3 sequences, just over 35% seen once. Sequencing was done on a sample of breast tumor tissue. The receptors were sampled from a female donor with breast cancer. Some clones in this sample may be carry-over from other donors' samples.

J is TRBJ2-1 and V is TRBV29-1; 7 positions match TRBD1. V was pared by 3 bases and J by 5 bases, with 10 bases of the junction left unmatched. Germline CDR1 SQVTM, CDR2 ANQGSEA. This CDR3 region has 15 residues. CDR3 coding DNA: TGCAGCGTTGATCCCACCGGGACAGTCCACAATGAGCAGTTCTTC. As protein: CSVDPTGTVHNEQFF.

This clonotype was detected ten times or more. This sequence joins TRBV5-6 and TRBJ2-2; 12 bases line up with TRBD2. Per germline, CDR1 SGHDT and CDR2 YYEEEE. With 3 bases clipped from V and 4 bases from J, the junction kept 4 bases outside the gene matches. CDR3 size: 16 residues. The chain's CDR3 is CASSSGLAGLTGELFF. CDR3 nucleotides: TGTGCCAGCAGCTCGGGACTAGCGGGCCTCACCGGGGAGCTGTTTTTT.

The chain combines TRBV29-1 with TRBJ1-2, with D hard to call. The CDR3 consists of 14 residues. The germline gives CDR1 SQVTM, CDR2 ANQGSEA. The ends were cut back, 6 bases at V and 2 bases at J, with 16 bases in the middle. The CDR3 DNA is TGCAGCGTCGCGTCCCTCCGGGCAAACTATGGCTACACCTTC. Protein sequence: CSVASLRANYGYTF.

At least ten counts were recorded for this clonotype. The rearrangement uses TRBV6-2 or TRBV6-3 and TRBJ2-3; D is ambiguous. The V gene lost 5 bases and the J gene lost 1 base, with 13 bases spanning the gap. CDR3 length equals 15 residues. The germline gives CDR1 MNHEY, CDR2 SVGEGT. The DNA of the CDR3 is TGTGCCAGCAGTGTACCTCTTTTCGGCACAGATACGCAGTATTTT. Protein product: CASSVPLFGTDTQYF.

This clonotype was found many times. This sequence joins TRBV19 and TRBJ2-3; D is undetermined. Between the trimmed V and J ends, which lost 6 bases and 0 bases, there was a span of 10 bases. The germline CDR1 and CDR2 sequences are LNHDA and SQIVND (reference sequence). There are 14 residues in the CDR3. The CDR3 reads CASRTAASTDTQYF. The CDR3 bases are TGTGCCAGTAGAACCGCTGCTAGCACAGATACGCAGTATTTT.

Comments on this clonotype: A much larger clone is a single base away; this may be a read error. The V and J genes are TRBV30 and TRBJ1-6; 8 bases line up with TRBD1. With V trimmed by 5 bases and J by 10 bases, 10 bases remained unmatched. CDR1 is GTSNPN, CDR2 SVGIG, per germline (reference sequence). The CDR3 loop spans 14 amino acids. The CDR3 spells CAWGSGQGWSPLHF. Written as DNA, the CDR3 is TGTGCCTGGGGTTCCGGACAGGGATGGTCACCCCTCCACTTT.

V is TRBV10-2 and J is TRBJ2-5; 13 positions match TRBD2. The CDR3 extends over 15 amino acids. Germline trimming cut 0 bases from V and 5 bases from J; bases unmatched to any gene: 0. Germline V gene sequence: CDR1 WSHSY, CDR2 SAAADI. The CDR3 DNA follows: TGCGCCAGCAGTGAGTCGACTAGCGGGAGGGAGACCCAGTACTTC. This codes for CASSESTSGRETQYF.

This clonotype was picked up many times. CDR3 protein: CASSPGTGTYEQYF. The CDR3 DNA sequence: TGTGCCAGCAGCCCCGGGACAGGGACCTACGAGCAGTACTTC. The genes are TRBV3-2 and TRBJ2-7; the table names TRBD1, a call not compared with the DNA. TRBV3-2 is a pseudogene. The CDR3 is made up of 14 amino acids.

This clonotype was observed at least ten times. This chain connects TRBV20-1 to TRBJ2-5; D possibly matches TRBD1 or TRBD2 (7 bases each). In germline, CDR1 is DFQATT, CDR2 SNEGSKA (reference sequence). Trimming took off 2 bases at V and 5 bases at J, with 18 bases between the two ends. The CDR3 loop spans 15 amino acids. CDR3 in amino acids: CSARTAQGGSETQYF. The CDR3 nucleotides are TGCAGTGCTAGAACCGCCCAGGGGGGGTCGGAGACCCAGTACTTC.

The table lists this clonotype with a count of one. The chain links TRBV4-1 to TRBJ2-3; D may be TRBD1 (5 bases). Germline CDR1 MGHRA, CDR2 YSYEKL. There are 13 residues in the CDR3. V was clipped by 2 bases and J by 4 bases, with 7 bases between them. The CDR3 reads CASSQQGPDTQYF. CDR3 coding DNA: TGCGCCAGCAGCCAACAGGGTCCAGATACGCAGTATTTT.

The chain has TRBV24-1 and TRBJ2-1, with D perhaps matching TRBD1 (6 bases). Trimming removed 3 bases at V and 3 bases at J, with 14 bases between. The V gene's germline CDR1 is KGHDR and CDR2 SFDVKD. CDR3 size: 16 residues. CDR3 DNA sequence: TGTGCCACCAGTGATCTCTGGACAGATAACTACAATGAGCAGTTCTTC. Protein product: CATSDLWTDNYNEQFF.

This clonotype has ten or more counts. This rearrangement joins TRBV9 to TRBJ2-1; a possible D gene is TRBD2 (6 bases). V dropped 4 bases and J dropped 3 bases, with 14 bases sitting between them. The CDR3 runs to 15 residues. The germline V gene has CDR1 SGDLS and CDR2 YYNGEE. The CDR3, as DNA: TGTGCCAGCAGCTTGGGCGGGAACTACTACAATGAGCAGTTCTTC. Protein sequence: CASSLGGNYYNEQFF.

This clonotype was counted many times. This chain links TRBV3-1 with TRBJ1-6; no firm D call. This CDR3 has 15 amino acids. Germline CDR1 reads LGHDT; CDR2 reads YNNKEL (reference sequence). Trimming shortened V by 1 base and J by 5 bases, and 9 bases separated the two germline ends. In nucleotides, the CDR3 is TGTGCCAGCAGCCAAGCTCTTGTCAATAATTCACCCCTCCACTTT. This codes for CASSQALVNNSPLHF.

This clonotype has a count of ten or more. This chain uses TRBV28 with TRBJ1-5, with D uncertain. V gave up 8 bases and J gave up 2 bases, with 13 bases separating them. Germline CDR1 MDHEN, CDR2 SYDVKM. The CDR3 has 14 residues. CDR3 bases: TGTGCCAGCTTAACGGACCGCGGCAATCAGCCCCAGCATTTT. Its protein is CASLTDRGNQPQHF.

The J gene is TRBJ2-5, the V gene TRBV6-1; D not resolved. V gave up 1 base and J gave up 1 base, with 10 bases separating them. CDR1 and CDR2 from the germline V gene are MNHNS and SASEGT. The CDR3 covers 15 residues. CDR3 protein: CASSEGQVVQETQYF. CDR3 coding DNA: TGTGCCAGCAGTGAAGGGCAGGTGGTCCAAGAGACCCAGTACTTC.

This clonotype has a count of ten or more. J is TRBJ2-1 and V is TRBV12-3 or TRBV12-4, with TRBD2 matching 10 bases. The CDR3 covers 16 residues. V lost 6 bases, J lost 8 bases, and 13 bases stayed unmatched. The DNA for the CDR3 is TGTGCCAGCAGCCCCCAAGAGCGGGAGGGGGGATATGAGCAGTTCTTC. Protein product: CASSPQEREGGYEQFF.

The chain has TRBV20-1 and TRBJ2-3; 10 nucleotides agree with TRBD2. The V segment lost 2 bases and the J segment 4 bases; nucleotides outside the gene matches: 15. Germline assignment: CDR1 DFQATT and CDR2 SNEGSKA (reference sequence). This CDR3 is built from 18 residues. The CDR3 region has the DNA TGCAGTGCTAGACGGCGGGGCGGGGCTAGCGGGAGTTCAGATACGCAGTATTTT. Protein: CSARRRGGASGSSDTQYF.

This clonotype was observed at least ten times. This chain uses TRBV2 with TRBJ1-5; D gene uncertain. The CDR3 contains 12 residues. Trimming left V 7 bases short and J 1 base short, with 5 bases between. Germline lookup yields CDR1 SNHLY and CDR2 FYNNEI. The CDR3 protein is CASKKSNQPQHF. In DNA, the CDR3 is TGTGCCAGCAAGAAAAGCAATCAGCCCCAGCATTTT.

Concerning this clonotype: A much larger clone differs by one base, so this may be a read error. The V call is TRBV19, the J call TRBJ2-1; 7 bases are shared with TRBD2. The CDR3 sequence is 13 residues long. CDR1 and CDR2 from the germline V gene are LNHDA and SQIVND (reference sequence). The CDR3 region has the DNA TGTGCCAGTAGCGGGAGGTCCTACAATGAGCGGTTCTTC. It specifies CASSGRSYNERFF. The complete variable domain, with remaining parts taken from reference TRBV19 and TRBJ2-1, reads DGGITQSPKYLFRKEGQNVTLSCEQNLNHDAMYWYRQDPGQGLRLIYYSQIVNDFQKGDIAEGYSVSREKKESFPLTVTSAQKNPTAFYLCASSGRSYNERFFGPGTRLTVL.

This clonotype has at least ten counts. This chain uses TRBV7-9 with TRBJ2-2, with 8 bases that match TRBD1. The CDR3 consists of 16 residues. V shed 5 bases, J shed 1 base, and the junction held 6 bases outside the gene matches. Germline V gives CDR1 SEHNR, CDR2 FQNEAQ (reference sequence). Here the CDR3 reads CASSVTGTGNTGELFF. The CDR3 bases are TGTGCCAGCAGCGTGACCGGGACAGGGAACACCGGGGAGCTGTTTTTT.

This clonotype was observed at least ten times. The chain employs TRBV4-1 and TRBJ1-6, with 9 bases matching TRBD1. From germline, CDR1 is MGHRA and CDR2 YSYEKL. With 0 bases clipped from V and 10 bases from J, the junction kept 4 bases outside the gene matches. The CDR3 runs 15 residues. As DNA, the CDR3 is TGCGCCAGCAGCCAAGAGGGGACAGGGTTATCACCCCTCCACTTT. It is translated as CASSQEGTGLSPLHF.

This sequence joins TRBV4-1 and TRBJ2-4; D gene unclear. The CDR3 extends over 15 amino acids. CDR1 and CDR2 from the germline V gene are MGHRA and YSYEKL. V was clipped by 1 base and J by 1 base, with 8 bases between them. The CDR3 DNA sequence: TGCGCCAGCAGCCAAGTCGGTGGGGCCAAAAACATTCAGTACTTC. This encodes CASSQVGGAKNIQYF.

This clonotype has at least ten counts. The V call is TRBV20-1, the J call TRBJ1-5; unclear D gene. V was clipped by 3 bases and J by 0 bases, with 9 bases between them. This CDR3 comprises 14 residues. CDR1 is DFQATT and CDR2 is SNEGSKA in the germline V gene (reference sequence). CDR3 sequence reads: CSASYGLSNQPQHF. CDR3 DNA: TGCAGTGCTAGTTACGGGCTTAGCAATCAGCCCCAGCATTTT.

J is TRBJ2-1 and V is TRBV5-6; 9 bases fit TRBD2. The germline gives CDR1 SGHDT, CDR2 YYEEEE. The CDR3 is 13 residues long. J lost 16 bases, V lost 2 bases, and 10 bases had no gene match. The CDR3 DNA reads as TGTGCCAGCAGCTTTCAGGGGCGGGAGGGCCTTTTCTTC. It codes for CASSFQGREGLFF.

As regards this clonotype: A much larger clonotype is one base distant, so this may be a read error. The chain couples TRBV5-1 to TRBJ2-6; D perhaps matches TRBD1 (5 bases). The germline V gene has CDR1 SGHRS and CDR2 YFSETQ. The CDR3 has 16 amino acids. CDR3 coding DNA: TGCGCCAGCAGCCCGAGGTGGACCTCTGGGGCCAACGTCCCGACTTTC. Translation: CASSPRWTSGANVPTF.

The CDR3 DNA reads TGTGCTAGTGGGCCGAGCGCAGATACGCAGTATTTT. Its protein product is CASGPSADTQYF. V and J are TRBV12-5 and TRBJ2-3, with D hard to call. Trimming stripped 6 bases from V and 4 bases from J, with 8 bases between. This CDR3 contains 12 residues. Germline-derived CDR1 and CDR2 are LGHNT and FRNRAP. Filled out from reference TRBV12-5 and TRBJ2-3, the complete variable domain reads DARVTQTPRHKVTEMGQEVTMRCQPILGHNTVFWYRQTMMQGLELLAYFRNRAPLDDSGMPKDRFSAEMPDATLATLKIQPSEPRDSAVYFCASGPSADTQYFGPGTRLTVL.

This clonotype came up many times. The chain combines TRBV5-4 with TRBJ2-5, with 9 bases lining up with TRBD1. Germline V CDR1 and CDR2: SGHNT, YYREEE (reference sequence). The CDR3 contains 14 residues. V lost 0 bases to trimming and J lost 6 bases; unmatched junction nucleotides: 3. The chain's CDR3 is CASSLVGQGKTQYF. In DNA form, the CDR3 reads TGTGCCAGCAGCTTGGTTGGACAGGGGAAGACCCAGTACTTC.

This clonotype was detected many times. The J gene is TRBJ2-7, the V gene TRBV9; the D gene could be TRBD1 or TRBD2 (5 bases each). V lost 0 bases and J lost 5, with 12 bases in between. Germline-derived CDR1 and CDR2 are SGDLS and YYNGEE. This CDR3 comprises 14 residues. This chain's CDR3 is CASSVGPGQHEQYF. DNA for the CDR3: TGTGCCAGCAGCGTAGGCCCGGGGCAACACGAGCAGTACTTC.